Described below is a single T cell receptor beta chain sequence and its context. The repertoire was sequenced with immunoSEQ multiplex PCR; TCRdb's copy has only in-frame clones and lacks some. This table holds millions of clones, less than 95% found once. This sample was taken from a study of shared clonotypes between healthy human individuals. About the research overall: Per donor, three plates held CD4 naive cells, three held CD4 memory, two held CD8 naive and one held CD8 memory.

This CDR3 has 15 residues. Unmatched junction bases numbered 5, after V lost 6 bases and J lost 1 base. Germline CDR1 MNHEY, CDR2 SVGAGI. Selected positively for CCR7 and CD45RO-negative, naive CD8 cells excluded terminally differentiated effector memory CD45RA+ cells. V gene TRBV6-5 combines with J gene TRBJ1-5; 8 bases are shared with TRBD1. The sequence derives from a man younger than 35 in good health. Sequencing input: naive CD8+ T cells sorted from blood. CDR3 nucleotide sequence: TGTGCCAGCAGACCAAACAGGGGGAGCAATCAGCCCCAGCATTTT. Protein: CASRPNRGSNQPQHF.